This T cell receptor beta chain was identified in a study of blood T cell repertoires in COVID-19 (dated by TCRdb to 2019 to 2021). Background on the whole study: The collaborator samples originated in the United States, Italy and Spain and spanned the acute and convalescent phases of COVID-19. The prospective study material was composed of cDNA or gDNA derived from T cells, B-cell-depleted T cells, or PBMCs. Deeply sampled blood TCRbeta repertoires from subjects exposed to, actively infected with, or recovered from COVID-19 were included in the dataset. The repertoires were released in a freely available public database intended as a resource for research on the immune response to SARS-CoV-2. Samples were obtained from the ongoing ImmuneRACE study (first 160 participants) and from about 1,300 subjects provided by 6 global collaborators. A de-identified subject ID, COVID-19 status, age in years and sex were almost always included in the sample metadata. Where available, HLA class I and class II types were obtained from metadata supplied by the sample provider rather than from assay-based typing. The investigation overall reported the following: How much clinical and demographic metadata was included differed by source and by participant, and the metadata was provided uncurated.

The germline V gene (reference sequence) sets CDR1 to LGHDT and CDR2 to YNNKEL. V sheds 4 bases and J sheds 1 base, leaving 10 bases between their ends. Including the terminal cysteine and phenylalanine, the CDR3 comprises 15 residues. The kept DNA is CDR3 alone, 45 bases in frame from the first base. The collaborating institutions used their own protocols to collect whole blood in K2EDTA tubes. For TCRbeta analysis, collaborator samples were shipped as frozen whole blood, as isolated PBMCs, or as DNA extracted from either sample type. This clone was counted only a few times. Its recognized antigen is unknown. Base quality data are lacking; no much larger clone is found one base away. The immunoSEQ Assay, a bias-controlled multiplex PCR, was used to amplify TCRbeta CDR3 regions from genomic DNA. The published analysis was carried out like this. Within the assay, amplification of reference gene primers was used to estimate how many nucleated cells each sample contained. Sequence reads were collapsed and filtered to measure the absolute abundance of every unique TCRbeta CDR3 rearrangement. For each sample, productive Simpson clonality was calculated as the square root of Simpson's diversity index across productive rearrangements. Sourced from immuneACCESS, this table was stored by TCRdb with only in-frame sequences that have V and J called. A share of the clones is absent; for the studies checked, an unresolved V gene accounts for under half, and the remainder has no known explanation. D and trimming come from the DNA, and the V and J calls and clone size come from that table. For this sample the table gives around 140,000 clones, of which around four fifths were detected only once. The ten largest clones add up to approximately 4.6% of the sample.

This TCR came from a human donor in a cohort sampled during active COVID-19. Here the chain combines TRBV3-1 (or the pseudogene TRBV3-2) and TRBJ2-2, with TRBD2 as a weak D call on 5 bases. The sequenced sample consisted of peripheral blood. CDR3 loop: CASSPPGGNTGELFF. The DNA is as follows: TGTGCCAGCAGCCCACCAGGAGGGAACACCGGGGAGCTGTTTTTT.